These 2 T cell receptor beta chains originate from one sample sequenced in a study of Ad26.COV2.S vaccination and SARS-CoV-2 variants. The repertoire was sequenced with immunoSEQ multiplex PCR; TCRdb's copy has only in-frame clones and lacks some. This table has approximately 300,000 clones, about 82% appearing once. Treatment here: 19 received Ad26.COV2.S at low or high dose, single or two shots; 5 received placebo; per-sample allocation not given. On day 63 after the first injection, vaccine and placebo recipients gave samples. The sequenced sample was peripheral blood, obtained in a trial of Ad26.COV2.S vaccine versus placebo. Every receptor here comes from a person aged 18-65 years who received the Ad26.COV2.S COVID-19 vaccine or a placebo.

V is TRBV7-9 and J is TRBJ2-6; TRBD1 might be the D (6 bases). From germline, CDR1 is SEHNR and CDR2 FQNEAQ (reference sequence). Trimming took 5 bases from V and 0 from J, leaving 14 bases between them. CDR3 length: 17 amino acids. Here the CDR3 DNA reads TGTGCCAGCAGCCTTTCCGGGACACGCTCTGGGGCCAACGTCCTGACTTTC. It translates to CASSLSGTRSGANVLTF.

V is TRBV19 and J is TRBJ2-7; TRBD1 might be the D (5 bases). This CDR3 region has 15 residues. Looked up from germline, CDR1 is LNHDA and CDR2 is SQIVND (reference sequence). V shed 0 bases and J shed 6 bases, with 15 bases lying between them. The CDR3 coding sequence is TGTGCCAGTAGTATAGATGGGAATTGGGGCCTCGAGCAGTACTTC. Its protein is CASSIDGNWGLEQYF.